The 13 T cell receptor beta chains given below trace back to one sample, sequenced in a study of cytomegalovirus exposure and HLA in healthy donors. It was with 60 Vbeta and 13 Jbeta primers that the PCR ran. Clones were sequenced by immunoSEQ multiplex PCR, and TCRdb holds only the in-frame ones, with some missing. The sample carries more than 130,000 clones, around 80% recorded once. The material sequenced was PBMCs. These receptors were obtained from a man aged 35 to 55 in good health and CMV-seropositive.

As DNA, the CDR3 is TGCGCCAGCAGCTCCCCCGGGACAGGCTCCTACGAGCAGTACTTC. Its translation: CASSSPGTGSYEQYF. The chain is built from TRBV5-1 and TRBJ2-7; 8 bases align to TRBD1. This CDR3 region has 15 residues. CDR1 is SGHRS, CDR2 YFSETQ, per germline. J was trimmed by 0 bases and V by 3 bases; bases with no gene match: 5.

This clone occurred once. The chain combines TRBV30 with TRBJ2-2; perhaps TRBD1 as D (6 bases). Germline loops: CDR1 GTSNPN, CDR2 SVGIG (reference sequence). Trimming took 4 bases from V and 4 from J, leaving 10 bases between them. The CDR3 sequence is 13 residues long. Here the CDR3 DNA reads TGTGCCTGGAAACCGACAGGCACCGGGGAGCTGTTTTTT. Translating it yields CAWKPTGTGELFF.

The rearrangement joins TRBV11-3 to TRBJ2-1; 7 bases are shared with TRBD2. The CDR3 consists of 15 residues. After removal of 7 bases from V and 10 bases from J, the junction contained 16 bases not matched to a gene. Germline CDR1 and CDR2: SGHNT and YENEEA. As DNA, the CDR3 is TGTGCCAGCAAAGTATCGGCGGGGGACCCGGGCGAGCAGTTCTTC. Residues: CASKVSAGDPGEQFF.

The sample holds one count of this clone. The chain carries TRBV27 and TRBJ2-5, with D uncertain. V was shortened by 5 bases and J by 0 bases, with 10 bases between the two germline ends. The V gene's germline CDR1 is MNHEY and CDR2 SMNVEV (reference sequence). The CDR3 has 14 residues. The CDR3 is CASSPLGYQETQYF. As DNA, the CDR3 is TGTGCCAGCAGTCCCCTCGGGTACCAAGAGACCCAGTACTTC.

The chain is built from TRBV18 and TRBJ1-2, with 7 positions matching TRBD1. The J segment lost 3 bases and the V segment lost 2 bases, leaving 3 bases of the junction unmatched. This CDR3 has 14 residues. CDR1 KGHSH and CDR2 LQKENI come from the germline V gene. This chain's CDR3 is CASSPGTAHYGYTF. As DNA, the CDR3 is TGTGCCAGCTCACCAGGGACAGCTCACTATGGCTACACCTTC. The full variable domain, with the rest looked up from reference TRBV18 and TRBJ1-2, is NAGVMQNPRHLVRRRGQEARLRCSPMKGHSHVYWYRQLPEEGLKFMVYLQKENIIDESGMPKERFSAEFPKEGPSILRIQQVVRGDSAAYFCASSPGTAHYGYTFGSGTRLTVV.

CDR3 region: CSVTLAPQETQYF. The CDR3 nucleotides read TGCAGCGTCACCCTTGCGCCCCAAGAGACCCAGTACTTC. The chain links TRBV29-1 to TRBJ2-5; D is unclear. V was shortened by 6 bases and J by 1 base, with 12 bases between the two germline ends. The CDR3 is made up of 13 amino acids. Germline V gene data show CDR1 as SQVTM and CDR2 as ANQGSEA.

The genes are TRBV10-1 and TRBJ2-1; 10 bases match TRBD1. The V segment lost 5 bases and the J segment 6 bases; nucleotides outside the gene matches: 4. Germline CDR1 and CDR2: WNHNN and SYGVQD (reference sequence). CDR3 length: 14 residues. In DNA form, the CDR3 reads TGCGCCAGCAGTAAAGGACAGGGGGTCAATGAGCAGTTCTTC. Translating gives CASSKGQGVNEQFF.

This clone was observed a single time. This sequence joins TRBV25-1 and TRBJ1-5, with D unclear. CDR1 and CDR2 from the germline V gene are MGHDK and SYGVNS. The length of the CDR3 is 14 residues. V shed 1 base and J shed 2 bases, with 6 bases lying between them. CDR3 DNA sequence: TGTGCCAGCAGTGAATCCAGGCGCAATCAGCCCCAGCATTTT. Translating it yields CASSESRRNQPQHF.

This sequence joins TRBV6-5 and TRBJ1-4, with no clear D. Trimming pared 5 bases from V and 4 bases from J, leaving 11 bases between. The CDR3 totals 14 residues. The V gene's germline CDR1 is MNHEY and CDR2 SVGAGI. CDR3 sequence reads: CASSDDISNEKLFF. CDR3 in DNA: TGTGCCAGCAGTGACGACATAAGTAATGAAAAACTGTTTTTT.

V and J are TRBV7-9 and TRBJ2-2, with 11 bases aligning to TRBD2. Germline V gives CDR1 SEHNR, CDR2 FQNEAQ (reference sequence). The CDR3 loop spans 17 amino acids. Germline trimming cut 3 bases from V and 9 bases from J; bases unmatched to any gene: 12. DNA for the CDR3: TGTGCCAGCAGCTTTTCCCTAGCGGGGGGCCCTAGCCGGGAGCTGTTTTTT. Translating gives CASSFSLAGGPSRELFF.

V usage is TRBV19 and J usage is TRBJ1-5; 7 nucleotides line up with TRBD1. V trimming: 7 bases; J trimming: 5 bases; junction bases outside the gene matches: 8. Germline CDR1 and CDR2: LNHDA and SQIVND (reference sequence). The CDR3 totals 14 residues. CDR3 DNA: TGTGCCAGTAACTCACGGGACAGATATCAGCCCCAGCATTTT. Its translation: CASNSRDRYQPQHF.

The V and J genes are TRBV6-5 and TRBJ1-3; D remains unclear. CDR3 size: 13 residues. V was clipped by 6 bases and J by 8 bases, with 14 bases between them. Germline V gene data show CDR1 as MNHEY and CDR2 as SVGAGI. CDR3 coding DNA: TGTGCCAGCAGCAAGCGAATTCTGGACACCATATATTTT. This gives the protein CASSKRILDTIYF.

The V call is TRBV15, the J call TRBJ1-5; D is unclear. V dropped 0 bases and J dropped 11 bases, with 8 bases sitting between them. This CDR3 is built from 12 residues. Looked up from germline, CDR1 is LNHNV and CDR2 is YYDKDF (reference sequence). The DNA for the CDR3 is TGTGCCACCAGCAGAGATTTTTATTCCCAGCATTTT. This translates into CATSRDFYSQHF. The full variable domain, rest sourced from reference TRBV15 and TRBJ1-5, is DAMVIQNPRYQVTQFGKPVTLSCSQTLNHNVMYWYQQKSSQAPKLLFHYYDKDFNNEADTPDNFQSRRPNTSFCFLDIRSPGLGDTAMYLCATSRDFYSQHFGDGTRLSIL.